This T cell receptor (beta chain) was identified during a study of T cells expressing NK-cell markers. It was by 5'RACE template switching with UMIs that TCR beta cDNA was made. TCRdb re-called the 5' RACE reads and gives one entry per CDR3 protein, without DNA. The sample holds roughly 160,000 distinct CDR3 sequences. Study conclusions and caveats: Five or six of the donors carried dominant NKG2C+ clonotypes that took up about 1.0-7.5% of their CD8+ T cells.

Comments on this clonotype: Its matching antigen is unknown.

CDR1 MDHEN and CDR2 SYDVKM come from the germline V gene. The CDR3 extends over 13 amino acids. Sample: blood T cells: a sorted CD56 or NKG2C T cell subset, CD4+ or CD8+ T cells, or bulk PBMC T cells (not recorded which). V usage is TRBV28 and J usage is TRBJ1-1; TCRdb names TRBD1, which stays unverified in the absence of DNA. This sequence was found in a woman aged 18 to 75 in good health. Here the CDR3 reads CASTTGTNTEAFF.